Listed below are T cell receptor beta chains from one sample, sequenced in a study of T cells in Graves' hyperthyroidism and ophthalmopathy. TCRdb used MiXCR to reprocess the multiplex PCR reads, holding one entry per CDR3 protein. The sample includes around 690,000 distinct CDR3 sequences, about 18% of them seen just once. The sequenced material came from blood. The receptor source for this set is a man in his fifties or sixties with Graves' hyperthyroidism. Both conserved end residues are part of each CDR3. D genes are given only for firm matches. Part of the rows lack a size; the others show once, few, many or a class for expanded clones.

j_gene,d_gene,v_gene,abundance,len,CDR3aa,CDR3nt
TRBJ2-1,TRBD1,TRBV6-1,few,14,CASKGARSWNEQFF,TGTGCCAGCAAGGGGGCAAGGTCTTGGAATGAGCAGTTCTTC
TRBJ2-1,TRBD2,TRBV24-1,few,16,CATSDRTSGAYNEQFF,TGTGCCACCAGTGATCGAACTAGCGGAGCCTACAATGAGCAGTTCTTC
TRBJ2-5,.,TRBV7-9,many,12,CASSLTEETQYF,TGTGCCAGCAGTTTGACGGAAGAGACCCAGTACTTC
TRBJ2-1,TRBD2,TRBV13,.,17,CASSPRLAGGAINEQFF,TGTGCCAGCAGCCCGCGACTAGCGGGAGGGGCCATTAATGAGCAGTTCTTC
TRBJ1-2,.,TRBV6-2/TRBV6-3,.,17,CASSYSVGRFNNDGYTF,TGTGCCAGCAGTTACTCCGTGGGCAGATTCAATAATGATGGCTACACCTTC
TRBJ1-1,.,TRBV20-1,many,12,CSARDVRPGAFF,TGCAGTGCTAGAGATGTAAGGCCGGGAGCTTTCTTT
TRBJ2-2,TRBD1,TRBV4-1,few,20,CASSQVMVTLDRGNTGELFF,TGCGCCAGCAGCCAAGTTATGGTAACCCTCGACAGGGGAAACACCGGGGAGCTGTTTTTT
TRBJ1-2,.,TRBV5-6,many,14,CASSFFQESYGYTF,TGTGCCAGCAGCTTCTTTCAGGAGAGCTATGGCTACACCTTC
TRBJ2-3,.,TRBV19,many,16,CASSSSRGARTDTQYF,TGTGCCAGTAGTTCCTCGCGTGGGGCCCGCACAGATACGCAGTATTTT
TRBJ2-3,TRBD2,TRBV27,many,16,CASSYRFSGREDTQYF,TGTGCCAGCAGTTACCGGTTTAGCGGGAGAGAGGATACGCAGTATTTT
TRBJ2-7,.,TRBV7-8,few,13,CASSFGQLYEQYF,TGTGCCAGCAGCTTTGGTCAGCTCTACGAGCAGTACTTC
TRBJ1-1,.,TRBV2,many,13,CATAGQMNTEAFF,TGTGCCACGGCGGGGCAGATGAACACTGAAGCTTTCTTT
TRBJ2-2,TRBD1,TRBV7-2,many,15,CASSLYRQGAGELFF,TGTGCCAGCAGCCTCTATCGCCAGGGGGCCGGGGAGCTGTTTTTT
TRBJ2-2,.,TRBV28,.,14,CASSMGSVSGELFF,TGTGCCAGCAGCATGGGGAGCGTCAGCGGGGAGCTGTTTTTT
TRBJ1-6,.,TRBV7-3,many,15,CASSLTRDVNSPLHF,TGTGCCAGCAGTTTAACCAGGGACGTCAATTCACCCCTCCACTTT
TRBJ1-5,.,TRBV6-1,.,15,CASSLRTARDQPQHF,TGTGCCAGCAGTCTTAGGACAGCAAGGGATCAGCCCCAGCATTTT
TRBJ2-7,.,TRBV28,once,12,CASLIRGHEQYF,TGTGCCAGCCTAATCAGGGGACACGAGCAGTACTTC
TRBJ2-4,TRBD1,TRBV12-3/TRBV12-4,many,14,CASTQTGSKNIQYF,TGTGCCAGCACCCAGACAGGGTCCAAAAACATTCAGTACTTC
TRBJ2-7,.,TRBV28,many,18,CASSSPGMSGVERYEQYF,TGTGCCAGCAGTTCCCCGGGGATGTCGGGAGTAGAGCGGTACGAGCAGTACTTC
TRBJ2-5,TRBD1,TRBV24-1,many,14,CATSDSTGRETQYF,TGTGCCACCAGTGATTCGACAGGGAGAGAGACCCAGTACTTC
TRBJ2-2,TRBD1,TRBV2,many,14,CASLGTGGPGELFF,TGTGCCAGCCTTGGGACAGGGGGCCCCGGGGAGCTGTTTTTT
TRBJ2-3,TRBD2,TRBV20-1,.,13,CSVASGRADTQYF,TGCAGTGTGGCTAGCGGGAGGGCAGATACGCAGTATTTT
TRBJ2-3,.,TRBV27,many,13,CASNQFGTDTQYF,TGTGCCAGCAATCAATTTGGTACAGATACGCAGTATTTT
TRBJ2-7,TRBD2,TRBV14,many,15,CASSQGLAGRYEQYF,TGTGCCAGCAGCCAGGGACTAGCGGGACGATACGAGCAGTACTTC
TRBJ2-3,.,TRBV28,many,17,CASSSPFIDTSTDTQYF,TGTGCCAGCAGCTCCCCCTTTATCGACACTAGCACAGATACGCAGTATTTT
TRBJ2-5,TRBD2,TRBV11-2,many,16,CASSLGAGGLTETQYF,TGTGCCAGCAGCTTAGGCGCGGGAGGACTGACAGAGACCCAGTACTTC
TRBJ1-1,.,TRBV3-1,many,13,CASSQGGNTEAFF,TGTGCCAGCAGCCAAGGGGGGAACACTGAAGCTTTCTTT
TRBJ2-1,.,TRBV27,many,16,CASSLLGRLTNNEQFF,TGTGCCAGCAGTTTATTAGGGCGGCTGACCAACAATGAGCAGTTCTTC
TRBJ2-4,TRBD2,TRBV7-9,few,16,CASSPSLAGGVGIQYF,TGTGCCAGCAGCCCAAGTCTAGCGGGAGGGGTCGGCATTCAGTACTTC
TRBJ1-4,.,TRBV18,.,14,CASSPPQPNQKLFF,TGTGCCAGCTCACCACCCCAGCCTAATCAAAAACTGTTTTTT
TRBJ1-6,TRBD1,TRBV4-3,.,16,CASSSDGDRAYSPLHF,TGCGCCAGCAGTTCTGACGGGGACAGGGCCTATTCACCCCTCCACTTT